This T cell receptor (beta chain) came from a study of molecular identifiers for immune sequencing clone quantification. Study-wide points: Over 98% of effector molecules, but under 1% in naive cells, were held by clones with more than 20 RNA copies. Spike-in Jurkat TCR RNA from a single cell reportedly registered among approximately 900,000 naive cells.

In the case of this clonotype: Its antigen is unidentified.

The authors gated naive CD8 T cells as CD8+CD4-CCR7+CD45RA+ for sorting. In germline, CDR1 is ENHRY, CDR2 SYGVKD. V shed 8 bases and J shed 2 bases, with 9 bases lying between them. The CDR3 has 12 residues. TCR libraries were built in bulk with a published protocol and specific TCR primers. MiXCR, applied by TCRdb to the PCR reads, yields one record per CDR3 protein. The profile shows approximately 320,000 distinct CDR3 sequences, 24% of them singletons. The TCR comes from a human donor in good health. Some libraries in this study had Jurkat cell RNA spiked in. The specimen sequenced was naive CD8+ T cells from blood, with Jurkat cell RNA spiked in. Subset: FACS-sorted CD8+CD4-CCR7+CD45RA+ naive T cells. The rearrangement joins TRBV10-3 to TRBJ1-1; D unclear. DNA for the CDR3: TGTGCCATCCGGGCAGGTAACACTGAAGCTTTCTTT. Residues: CAIRAGNTEAFF.